The sequence of this T cell receptor (beta chain) was determined in a study of blood T cell repertoires in COVID-19. Study context: Specimens from acute and convalescent COVID-19 originated in the United States, Italy and Spain.

In the authors' methods: Reference gene primer amplification gave nucleated cell count estimates. Repertoires were generated with immunoSEQ multiplex PCR, while TCRdb's copy carries only in-frame clones and drops some. That table gives V, J and clone size, and the DNA gave D and trimming. The sample yields 190,000 or so clones, 80% to 90% seen once. Germline CDR1 and CDR2: SNHLY and FYNNEI. V dropped 0 bases and J dropped 10 bases, with 15 bases sitting between them. The length of the CDR3 is 14 residues. Sequenced material: peripheral blood. The chain recombines TRBV2 with TRBJ1-1; D is undetermined. The TCR was taken from a woman aged 18-29 years who had recovered from COVID-19. The CDR3 loop is CASSEAAGMDGAFF. CDR3 bases: TGTGCCAGCAGTGAAGCGGCGGGGATGGATGGAGCTTTCTTT. The full variable domain, with the rest looked up from reference TRBV2 and TRBJ1-1, is EPEVTQTPSHQVTQMGQEVILRCVPISNHLYFYWYRQILGQKVEFLVSFYNNEISEKSEIFDDQFSVERPDGSNFTLKIRSTKLEDSAMYFCASSEAAGMDGAFFGQGTRLTVV.